This TCR beta chain derives from a study of T cells in Graves' hyperthyroidism and ophthalmopathy (dated by TCRdb to about 2019). About the full investigation: A discovery cohort of fewer than 110 patients, approximately 44 with Graves' ophthalmopathy and more than 55 with stable Graves' hyperthyroidism, was used to find distinguishing TCR V-J signatures. An independent validation cohort of 18 to 20 hyperthyroidism patients and approximately 17 patients who later progressed to ophthalmopathy tested prospective prediction of ophthalmopathy. The approximately 98 discovery patients were randomly divided into training and test sets at a 7:3 ratio. In addition, the study compared T-cell repertoires in thyroid tissue and in blood from roughly six Graves' hyperthyroidism patients. After blood sampling, hyperthyroidism patients were treated with methimazole at a starting dose of 30 mg daily, and ophthalmopathy patients were treated with high-dose intravenous methylprednisolone. The paper reports TCR Vbeta CDR3 sequencing of approximately 140 peripheral blood samples: approximately 41 ophthalmopathy, under 80 hyperthyroidism and some 17 progressor patients.

General conclusions and limits of the study: Blood samples also contained most of the expanded thyroid clonotypes (frequency above 0.001), which suggests that blood repertoires may reflect thyroid immune responses. In validation, the model predicted progression to ophthalmopathy with 60% to 71% sensitivity and 72% to 85% specificity, a median of 6.5 months before onset. Sample size was not statistically predetermined, and investigators were not blinded to group allocation. In cross-validation, a model built on a 13 V-J signature told ophthalmopathy apart from stable hyperthyroidism with 87.88% sensitivity and roughly 81% specificity, and in testing the same model reached 80%/75%.

Stable Graves' hyperthyroidism was defined as the absence of progression to ophthalmopathy over 18 months of follow-up. Hyperthyroidism patients were newly diagnosed, with disease duration under 2 months, and aged 18 to 65 years. Exclusion was applied to patients with uncontrolled infections, other autoimmune diseases, pregnancy or lactation. Diagnoses were established on the basis of clinical symptoms, serum thyroxine and TRAb, thyroid ultrasound, and orbital computed tomography. Total RNA was extracted using Trizol reagent, and RNA quality was assessed on an Agilent 2100 Bioanalyzer. The V end gives up 4 bases and the J end 0 bases, leaving 1 base in the junction not matched to a gene. As encoded in the germline V gene, CDR1 is SGHAT while CDR2 is FQNNGV. Spanning cysteine to phenylalanine, the CDR3 consists of 14 amino acids. Only the CDR3 DNA stays, 42 bases, in frame from base 1. The TCR beta CDR3 regions were amplified from RNA transcripts. The first round of RT-PCR for the TCR CDR3 was performed with the HTBI primer set and the Qiagen OneStep RT-PCR kit. Libraries were constructed in a second round of multiplex PCR, after which size selection and purification were carried out. The libraries were sequenced on an Illumina HiSeq2000 using paired-end 100 bp reads. Processing in the source paper ran as follows. SOAPnuke was used to process the raw data, removing reads that contained adapters or uncalled bases, had a mean Phred below 15, or lacked an exact match to the constant primer or identifier. High-quality paired reads were merged using COPE v1.2.5, and each unique nucleotide sequence was defined as a clonotype. Clonotypes were aligned to IMGT TRBV, TRBD and TRBJ reference segments using MiTCR v1.1. Analysis was restricted to V-J combinations with a frequency above 0.0001, which covered about 99% of repertoires. The TCS score was defined as the ratio of F50 (clonal expansion) to E x V (chaos), calculated using BLOSUM62-based TCRdist between CDR3 peptides within each V-J. Welch's t-statistics and random forest reduced approximately 520 V-J features to 13, which were used in a naive Bayes classifier (R e1071). The similarity between thyroid and blood repertoires was quantified using the Morisita-Horn index. TCRdb's own reprocessing of the public reads used fastp at Q25 and MiXCR and kept productive beta chains. Every entry covers one CDR3 protein and lists the most common genes and DNA from its rows. The authors' filters were not applied to this entry. For this sample the table gives tens of thousands of distinct CDR3 sequences, of which 45% to 65% were detected only once. Roughly a third of the sample rests with the top ten.

The count of this clonotype is one. The antigen it recognizes is unknown. No base qualities exist here, and no much larger clone lies one base off it. Support from one read is weak. The chain couples TRBV11-2 to TRBJ1-2, with 8 central nucleotides matching TRBD1. The sequenced sample was peripheral blood or thyroid tissue (not recorded which). This receptor was obtained from a man aged 18 to 35 with Graves' hyperthyroidism. The CDR3 protein is CASSSGQANYGYTF. The bases read TGTGCCAGCAGCTCGGGACAGGCTAACTATGGCTACACCTTC.